These 12 T cell receptor beta chains were sequenced from one sample in a study of beta chain features in type 1 diabetes. The study reverse transcribed the entire isolated RNA, so it sequenced expressed TCRB transcripts. Measured with immunoSEQ multiplex PCR; TCRdb has only the in-frame clones, and not every one. The sample lists under 450,000 clones, 14% occurring once. Sequencing was done on a sample of naive CD4+ T cells from blood. Receptors were obtained from a man aged 30-40 years in good health.

This clone was observed a few times. This chain uses TRBV5-1 with TRBJ1-5; no firm D call. V shed 0 bases and J shed 2 bases, with 3 bases lying between them. Germline-derived CDR1 and CDR2 are SGHRS and YFSETQ. This CDR3 spans 13 amino acids. Here the CDR3 DNA reads TGCGCCAGCAGCTTGGGGCGCAATCAGCCCCAGCATTTT. Its translation is CASSLGRNQPQHF. Using reference TRBV5-1 and TRBJ1-5 for the parts outside the CDR3, the full variable domain is KAGVTQTPRYLIKTRGQQVTLSCSPISGHRSVSWYQQTPGQGLQFLFEYFSETQRNKGNFPGRFSGRQFSNSRSEMNVSTLELGDSALYLCASSLGRNQPQHFGDGTRLSIL.

This clone was observed a few times. J is TRBJ2-3 and V is TRBV18, with a weak D call TRBD2 (6 bases). V was shortened by 6 bases and J by 4 bases, with 11 bases between the two germline ends. The CDR3 sequence is 13 residues long. From germline, CDR1 is KGHSH and CDR2 LQKENI. The CDR3 sequence: CASSRTTPDTQYF. CDR3 DNA: TGTGCCAGCTCCAGGACTACTCCAGATACGCAGTATTTT. The full variable domain, in which reference TRBV18 and TRBJ2-3 provide the parts outside the CDR3, is NAGVMQNPRHLVRRRGQEARLRCSPMKGHSHVYWYRQLPEEGLKFMVYLQKENIIDESGMPKERFSAEFPKEGPSILRIQQVVRGDSAAYFCASSRTTPDTQYFGPGTRLTVL.

This clone has just a few counts. The chain carries TRBV5-1 and TRBJ2-3; the match to TRBD2 covers 7 bases. CDR3 length: 15 amino acids. Germline CDR1 SGHRS, CDR2 YFSETQ. V trimming: 1 base; J trimming: 1 base; junction bases outside the gene matches: 3. CDR3 nucleotides: TGCGCCAGCAGCTTGTGGCTAGCGGGCACAGATACGCAGTATTTT. This sequence encodes CASSLWLAGTDTQYF.

In this sample, this clone turned up a few times. The rearrangement joins TRBV5-1 to TRBJ2-3; TRBD2 might be the D (5 bases). V was cut by 0 bases and J by 1 base, with 9 bases left in between. CDR1 SGHRS and CDR2 YFSETQ come from the germline V gene. There are 15 residues in the CDR3. This chain's CDR3 is CASSLGWTGTDTQYF. Here the CDR3 DNA reads TGCGCCAGCAGCTTGGGCTGGACTGGCACAGATACGCAGTATTTT.

V and J are TRBV5-6 and TRBJ1-2, with D uncertain. The germline V gene encodes CDR1 SGHDT and CDR2 YYEEEE. This CDR3 spans 15 amino acids. The V gene lost 4 bases and the J gene lost 3 bases, with 16 bases spanning the gap. CDR3 residues: CASSPGQLPYYGYTF. CDR3 nucleotides: TGTGCCAGCAGCCCCGGGCAGTTGCCCTACTATGGCTACACCTTC. The complete variable domain, with remaining parts taken from reference TRBV5-6 and TRBJ1-2, reads DAGVTQSPTHLIKTRGQQVTLRCSPKSGHDTVSWYQQALGQGPQFIFQYYEEEERQRGNFPDRFSGHQFPNYSSELNVNALLLGDSALYLCASSPGQLPYYGYTFGSGTRLTVV.

This clone was seen a handful of times. The rearrangement uses TRBV9 and TRBJ2-7; TRBD2 matches at 13 bases. Trimming removed 2 bases from V and 0 bases from J; junction bases left unmatched: 8. Germline V lookup: CDR1 SGDLS, CDR2 YYNGEE. This CDR3 has 18 residues. CDR3 DNA sequence: TGTGCCAGCAGCGTGGGACTAGCGGGGCCCTCCAGCTCCTACGAGCAGTACTTC. Translated: CASSVGLAGPSSSYEQYF.

The table lists this clone with a few counts. The chain recombines TRBV4-2 with TRBJ2-1; no definite D call. V was trimmed by 0 bases and J by 0 bases, leaving 9 bases between them. The CDR3 runs to 16 residues. Germline V lookup: CDR1 LGHNA, CDR2 YNFKEQ. The CDR3 reads CASSQEFRSSYNEQFF. CDR3 nucleotides: TGTGCCAGCAGCCAAGAATTTCGGAGCTCCTACAATGAGCAGTTCTTC.

This clone was seen a few times. Its ends do not fully match the called genes, so a read error is possible. V gene TRBV4-3 combines with J gene TRBJ1-1; D might be TRBD1 (5 bases). The germline V gene has CDR1 LGHNA and CDR2 YSLEER. This CDR3 has 15 residues. The CDR3 nucleotides are TGCGCCATCAGCCAAGATTTGGGACGGAACACTGAAGCTTTCTTT. Protein product: CAISQDLGRNTEAFF.

CDR3 sequence (DNA): TGTGCCAGCAACAGAAGCCCGGGAGGCTACACCTTC. Translation: CASNRSPGGYTF. The chain carries TRBV21-1 and TRBJ1-2. TRBV21-1 has pseudogene status. This CDR3 has 12 amino acids.

V is TRBV10-3 and J is TRBJ2-5; the D gene could be TRBD1 or TRBD2 (6 bases each). This CDR3 spans 14 amino acids. Germline CDR1 and CDR2: ENHRY and SYGVKD. Trimming removed 4 bases from V and 5 bases from J, with 14 bases in between. This CDR3 is CAISVGGGGETQYF. The DNA of the CDR3 is TGTGCCATCAGTGTGGGGGGCGGCGGGGAGACCCAGTACTTC.

This sequence joins TRBV28 and TRBJ1-2, with D perhaps TRBD1 (5 bases). The CDR3 is made up of 15 amino acids. V dropped 6 bases and J dropped 3 bases, with 17 bases sitting between them. The germline V gene encodes CDR1 MDHEN and CDR2 SYDVKM. The CDR3 region has the DNA TGTGCCAGCAGGGCCTGGACACGGGGGGACTATGGCTACACCTTC. Its protein product is CASRAWTRGDYGYTF.

The chain combines TRBV7-9 with TRBJ2-3; no clear D gene. Trimming left V 4 bases short and J 4 bases short, with 6 bases between. Germline CDR1 is SEHNR and CDR2 is FQNEAQ (reference sequence). The CDR3 extends over 12 amino acids. In DNA form, the CDR3 reads TGTGCCAGCAGCTGGTCCCCAGATACGCAGTATTTT. Protein: CASSWSPDTQYF. Supplemented by reference TRBV7-9 and TRBJ2-3, the full variable domain reads DTGVSQNPRHKITKRGQNVTFRCDPISEHNRLYWYRQTLGQGPEFLTYFQNEAQLEKSRLLSDRFSAERPKGSFSTLEIQRTEQGDSAMYLCASSWSPDTQYFGPGTRLTVL.